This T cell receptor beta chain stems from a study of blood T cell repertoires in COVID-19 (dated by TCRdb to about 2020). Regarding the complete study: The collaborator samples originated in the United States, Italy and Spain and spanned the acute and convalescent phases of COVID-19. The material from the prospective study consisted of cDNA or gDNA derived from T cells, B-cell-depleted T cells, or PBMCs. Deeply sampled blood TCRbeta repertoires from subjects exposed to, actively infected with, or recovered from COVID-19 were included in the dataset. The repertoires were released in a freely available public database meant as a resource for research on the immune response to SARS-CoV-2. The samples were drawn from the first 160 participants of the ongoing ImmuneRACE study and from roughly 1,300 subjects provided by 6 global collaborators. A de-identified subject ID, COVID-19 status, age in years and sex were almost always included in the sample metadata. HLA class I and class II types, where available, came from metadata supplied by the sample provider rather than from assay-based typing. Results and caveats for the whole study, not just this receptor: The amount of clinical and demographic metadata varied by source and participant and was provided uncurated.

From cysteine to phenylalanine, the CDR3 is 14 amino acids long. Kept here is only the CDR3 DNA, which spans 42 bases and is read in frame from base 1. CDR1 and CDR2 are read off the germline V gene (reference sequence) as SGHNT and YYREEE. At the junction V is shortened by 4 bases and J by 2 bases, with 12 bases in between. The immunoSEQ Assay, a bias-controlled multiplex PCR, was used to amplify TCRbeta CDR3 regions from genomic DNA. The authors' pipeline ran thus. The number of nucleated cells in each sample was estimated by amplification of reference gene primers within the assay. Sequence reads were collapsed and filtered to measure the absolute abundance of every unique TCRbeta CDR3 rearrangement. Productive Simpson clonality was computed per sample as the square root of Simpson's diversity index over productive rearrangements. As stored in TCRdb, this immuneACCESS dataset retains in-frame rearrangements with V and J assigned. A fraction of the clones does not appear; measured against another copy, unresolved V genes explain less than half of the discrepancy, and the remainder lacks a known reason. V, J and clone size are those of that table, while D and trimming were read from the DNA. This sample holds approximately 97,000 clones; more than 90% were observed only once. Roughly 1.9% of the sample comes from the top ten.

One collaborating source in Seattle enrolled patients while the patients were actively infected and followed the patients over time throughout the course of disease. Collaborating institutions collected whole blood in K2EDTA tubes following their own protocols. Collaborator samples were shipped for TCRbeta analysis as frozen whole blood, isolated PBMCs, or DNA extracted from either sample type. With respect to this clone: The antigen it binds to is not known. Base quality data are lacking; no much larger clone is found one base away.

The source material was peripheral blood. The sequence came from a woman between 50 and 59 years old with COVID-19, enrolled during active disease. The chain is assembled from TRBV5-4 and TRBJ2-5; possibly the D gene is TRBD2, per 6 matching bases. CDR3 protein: CASSPTGVQETQYF. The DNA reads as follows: TGTGCCAGCAGCCCCACGGGGGTTCAAGAGACCCAGTACTTC. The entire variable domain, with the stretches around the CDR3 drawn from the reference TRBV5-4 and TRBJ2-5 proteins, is ETGVTQSPTHLIKTRGQQVTLRCSSQSGHNTVSWYQQALGQGPQFIFQYYREEENGRGNFPPRFSGLQFPNYSSELNVNALELDDSALYLCASSPTGVQETQYFGPGTRLLVL.